The present entry profiles one T cell receptor (beta chain) with its context. The source of the sample is a study of blood T cell repertoires in COVID-19. Background on the study: Acute and convalescent COVID-19 samples came from the United States, Italy and Spain. Sample material is recorded as cDNA or gDNA derived from T cells, B-cell-depleted T cells, or PBMCs.

Under the authors' procedure: Reference gene primer amplification in the assay estimated nucleated cell counts. Sequenced by immunoSEQ multiplex PCR; TCRdb stores in-frame clones only, minus some. For V, J and clone size, that table is used; D and trimming come from the DNA. The data hold 85,000 to 130,000 clones, with 87% observed a single time. Trimming stripped 5 bases from V and 5 bases from J, with 18 bases between. Per germline, CDR1 SGHVS and CDR2 FQNEAQ. This CDR3 has 15 residues. Material for sequencing was peripheral blood. The TCR was taken from a man aged 50-59 years with acute or convalescent COVID-19. The chain combines TRBV7-8 with TRBJ1-1; D not resolved. The DNA of the CDR3 is TGTGCCAGCAGCCCCTCGGGGATCCGAGGGACTGAAGCTTTCTTT. Protein product: CASSPSGIRGTEAFF.